The next 7 T cell receptor beta chains were all read from a single sample in a study of Ad26.COV2.S vaccination and SARS-CoV-2 variants. This sample's treatment: roughly 18 received Ad26.COV2.S at low or high dose, single or two shots; several received placebo; per-sample allocation not given. Samples analyzed were those drawn on day 63 after the first vaccine or placebo injection. The data were produced by immunoSEQ multiplex PCR, yet TCRdb's version contains in-frame clones alone and is incomplete. The sample holds 400,000 to 450,000 clones, 90% seen once. The sample was peripheral blood, taken in a trial of Ad26.COV2.S vaccine versus placebo. These receptors were obtained from a person between 18 and 59 years old who received the Ad26.COV2.S COVID-19 vaccine or a placebo.

The chain joins TRBV7-3 to TRBJ2-7; 13 nucleotides match TRBD2. There are 14 residues in the CDR3. V lost 5 bases and J lost 9; bases outside the gene matches: 7. Looked up from germline, CDR1 is SGHTA and CDR2 is FQGTGA. The DNA of the CDR3 is TGTGCCAGCAGCCCGGCGGGGACTAGCGGGGCGCAGTACTTC. This sequence encodes CASSPAGTSGAQYF.

This chain uses TRBV4-2 with TRBJ1-4, with a tentative D call TRBD1 (6 bases). The germline CDR1 and CDR2 sequences are LGHNA and YNFKEQ. The V end was cut by 3 bases, the J end by 6 bases, with 11 bases between. The CDR3 extends over 14 amino acids. The chain's CDR3 is CASSQEDSDEKLFF. CDR3 DNA: TGTGCCAGCAGCCAGGAGGACAGCGATGAAAAACTGTTTTTT.

This chain uses TRBV18 with TRBJ1-1; a possible D gene is TRBD1 (5 bases). The CDR3 sequence is 14 residues long. In germline, CDR1 is KGHSH, CDR2 LQKENI. The V end was cut by 3 bases, the J end by 0 bases, with 8 bases between. CDR3 nucleotides: TGTGCCAGCTCACCGGGGGGGATGAACACTGAAGCTTTCTTT. Amino acid sequence: CASSPGGMNTEAFF.

The gene calls are TRBV7-3 and TRBJ2-2, with 7 bases lining up with TRBD2. CDR1 SGHTA and CDR2 FQGTGA come from the germline V gene. The CDR3 spans 18 residues. Germline trimming cut 5 bases from V and 4 bases from J; bases unmatched to any gene: 16. This CDR3 reads CASSRLNLAGVRTGELFF. CDR3 coding DNA: TGTGCCAGCAGCCGACTTAACTTGGCGGGAGTTCGCACCGGGGAGCTGTTTTTT.

The V call is TRBV27, the J call TRBJ2-2; unclear D gene. Germline CDR1 MNHEY, CDR2 SMNVEV (reference sequence). The CDR3 sequence is 12 residues long. V lost 2 bases and J lost 10, with 8 bases in between. The DNA for the CDR3 is TGTGCCAGCAGTTTAGGCAGTTCGGAGCTGTTTTTT. This codes for CASSLGSSELFF.

Here the CDR3 DNA reads TGTGCCAGCAGCTTGGAAGGGATAAGGGGGACAGATACGCAGTATTTT. Its translation is CASSLEGIRGTDTQYF. V gene TRBV5-4 combines with J gene TRBJ2-3, with D perhaps TRBD1 (6 bases). There are 16 residues in the CDR3. Germline V gene data show CDR1 as SGHNT and CDR2 as YYREEE (reference sequence). V was pared by 0 bases and J by 3 bases, with 14 bases between.

The rearrangement joins TRBV7-9 to TRBJ2-7; TRBD1 aligns across 7 bases. V was pared by 5 bases and J by 3 bases, with 4 bases of the junction left unmatched. Germline V gene sequence: CDR1 SEHNR, CDR2 FQNEAQ (reference sequence). The CDR3 totals 13 residues. The CDR3 sequence: CASSPGQNYEQYF. As DNA, the CDR3 is TGTGCCAGCAGCCCGGGACAGAACTACGAGCAGTACTTC.